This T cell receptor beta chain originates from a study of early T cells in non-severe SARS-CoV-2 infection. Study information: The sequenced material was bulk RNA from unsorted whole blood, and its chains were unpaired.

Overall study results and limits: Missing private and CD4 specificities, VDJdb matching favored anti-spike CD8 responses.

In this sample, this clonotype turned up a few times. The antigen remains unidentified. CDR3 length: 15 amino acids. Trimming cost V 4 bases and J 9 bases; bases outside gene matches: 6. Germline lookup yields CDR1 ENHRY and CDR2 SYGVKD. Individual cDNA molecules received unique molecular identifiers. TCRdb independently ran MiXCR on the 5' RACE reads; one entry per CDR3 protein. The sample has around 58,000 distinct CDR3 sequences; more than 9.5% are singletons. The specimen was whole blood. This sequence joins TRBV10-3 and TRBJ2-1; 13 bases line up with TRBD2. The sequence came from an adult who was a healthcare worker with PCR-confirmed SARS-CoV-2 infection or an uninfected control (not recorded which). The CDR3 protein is CAISGGLAGVGEQFF. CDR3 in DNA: TGTGCCATCAGTGGCGGACTAGCGGGAGTCGGTGAGCAGTTCTTC.